This note documents a single T cell receptor (beta chain) sequence. Germline CDR1 MNHEY, CDR2 SMNVEV (reference sequence). The CDR3 has 14 amino acids. Trimming removed 3 bases from V and 2 bases from J, with 11 bases in between. The source of the sample is a study of shared clonotypes between healthy human individuals. In the source study's methods: Because ImmunoSEQ provided only junction sequences with no quality scores, the filtering differed. Generated by immunoSEQ multiplex PCR, the TCRdb table keeps only in-frame clones and is missing some. V and J calls and clone size follow that table, whereas D and trimming were derived from the DNA. The sample lists around 1.9 million clones, roughly 95% seen once, with less than 2% in the top ten. Selected positively for CCR7 and CD45RO-negative, naive CD8 cells excluded terminally differentiated effector memory CD45RA+ cells.

The chain combines TRBV27 with TRBJ2-7; D assignment may be TRBD1 or TRBD2 (5 bases each). The receptor comes from a man aged 18-30 years in good health. Some clones in this sample may be carry-over from other donors' samples. Sequencing was carried out using naive CD8+ T cells from PBMCs. The CDR3 spells CASSFLRDPYEQYF. CDR3 sequence (DNA): TGTGCCAGCAGTTTTTTGAGGGACCCCTACGAGCAGTACTTC.